This T cell receptor beta chain was captured by sequencing in a study of identifying expanded T cells in peripheral blood. The germline V gene encodes CDR1 SGHNT and CDR2 YENEEA. The CDR3 length is 15 residues. The V gene end was trimmed by 2 bases and the J gene end by 4 bases; junction bases not matched to a gene: 4. Some clones are missing from TCRdb's copy, which holds only in-frame ones; the method was immunoSEQ multiplex PCR. The sample lists about 85,000 clones, more than 75% occurring once. V and J are TRBV11-3 and TRBJ2-1; 8 bases agree with TRBD1. This receptor was taken from a person aged 18 to 75 in good health. Sequencing was carried out using blood. CDR3 coding DNA: TGTGCCAGCAGCTTATCAGGGGGCTCTTACAATGAGCAGTTCTTC. Translated, it gives CASSLSGGSYNEQFF.